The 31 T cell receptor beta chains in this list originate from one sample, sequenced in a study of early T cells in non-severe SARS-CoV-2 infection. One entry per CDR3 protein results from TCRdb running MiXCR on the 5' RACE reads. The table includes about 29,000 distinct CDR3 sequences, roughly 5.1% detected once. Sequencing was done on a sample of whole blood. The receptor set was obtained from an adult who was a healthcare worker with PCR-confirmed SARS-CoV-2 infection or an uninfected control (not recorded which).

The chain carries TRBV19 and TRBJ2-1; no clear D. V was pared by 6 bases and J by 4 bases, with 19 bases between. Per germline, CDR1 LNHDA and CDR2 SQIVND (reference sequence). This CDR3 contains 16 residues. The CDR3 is CASSPVGSPFYNEQFF. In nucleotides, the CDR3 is TGTGCCAGTAGCCCCGTGGGAAGTCCTTTTTACAATGAGCAGTTCTTC.

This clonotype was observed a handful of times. In nucleotides, the CDR3 is TGTGCCAGCAGCACAGGGATGCTATACGAGCAGTACTTC. The encoded protein is CASSTGMLYEQYF. The V and J genes are TRBV27 and TRBJ2-7; possibly TRBD1 for D (6 bases). The V gene's germline CDR1 is MNHEY and CDR2 SMNVEV (reference sequence). This CDR3 is built from 13 residues. V was cut by 6 bases and J by 4 bases, with 13 bases left in between.

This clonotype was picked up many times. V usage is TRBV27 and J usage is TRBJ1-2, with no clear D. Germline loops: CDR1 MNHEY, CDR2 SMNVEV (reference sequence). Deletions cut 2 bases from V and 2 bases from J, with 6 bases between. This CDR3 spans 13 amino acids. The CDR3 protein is CASSLGENYGYTF. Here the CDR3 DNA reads TGTGCCAGCAGTTTAGGAGAGAACTATGGCTACACCTTC.

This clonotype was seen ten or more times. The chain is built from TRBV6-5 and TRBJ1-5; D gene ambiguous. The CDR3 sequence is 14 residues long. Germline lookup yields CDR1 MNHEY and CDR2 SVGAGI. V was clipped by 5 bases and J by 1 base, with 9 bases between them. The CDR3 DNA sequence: TGTGCCAGCAGTCCCGCCCTGAGCAATCAGCCCCAGCATTTT. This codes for CASSPALSNQPQHF.

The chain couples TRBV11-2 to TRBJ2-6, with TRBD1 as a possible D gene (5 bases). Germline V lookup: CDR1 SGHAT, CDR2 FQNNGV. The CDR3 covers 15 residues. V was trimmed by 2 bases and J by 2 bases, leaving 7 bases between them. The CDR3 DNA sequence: TGTGCCAGCAGCTTAAGGACAACTGGGGCCAACGTCCTGACTTTC. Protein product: CASSLRTTGANVLTF.

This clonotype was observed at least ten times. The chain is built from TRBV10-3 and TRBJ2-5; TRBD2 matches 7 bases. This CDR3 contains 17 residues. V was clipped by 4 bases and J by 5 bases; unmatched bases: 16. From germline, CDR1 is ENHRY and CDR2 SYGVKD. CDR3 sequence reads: CAISGGGRAGVAETQYF. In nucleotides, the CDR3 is TGTGCCATCAGTGGGGGAGGACGCGCGGGAGTTGCTGAGACCCAGTACTTC.

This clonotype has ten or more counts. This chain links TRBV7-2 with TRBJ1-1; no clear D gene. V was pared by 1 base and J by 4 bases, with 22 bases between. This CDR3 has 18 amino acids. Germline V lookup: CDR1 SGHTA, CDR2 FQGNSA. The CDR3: CASSLEDLRVRFRTEAFF. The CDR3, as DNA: TGTGCCAGCAGCTTAGAAGACTTACGGGTGCGGTTTCGCACTGAAGCTTTCTTT.

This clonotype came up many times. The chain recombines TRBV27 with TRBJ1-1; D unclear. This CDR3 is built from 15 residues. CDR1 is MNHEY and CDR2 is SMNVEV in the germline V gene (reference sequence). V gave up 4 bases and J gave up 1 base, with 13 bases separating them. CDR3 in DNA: TGTGCCAGCAGTTCGGACCGCAGACCGAACACTGAAGCTTTCTTT. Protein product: CASSSDRRPNTEAFF.

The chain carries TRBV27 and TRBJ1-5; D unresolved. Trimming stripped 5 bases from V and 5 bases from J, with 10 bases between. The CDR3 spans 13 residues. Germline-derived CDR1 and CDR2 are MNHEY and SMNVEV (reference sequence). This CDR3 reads CASSLMRDQPQHF. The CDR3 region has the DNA TGTGCCAGCAGTCTTATGAGGGATCAGCCCCAGCATTTT.

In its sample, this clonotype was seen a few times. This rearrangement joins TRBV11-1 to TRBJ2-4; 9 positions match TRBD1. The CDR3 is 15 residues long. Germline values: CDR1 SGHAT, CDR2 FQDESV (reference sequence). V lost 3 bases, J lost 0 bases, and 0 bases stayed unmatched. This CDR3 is CASSLDRGAKNIQYF. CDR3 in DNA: TGTGCCAGCAGCTTGGACAGGGGAGCCAAAAACATTCAGTACTTC.

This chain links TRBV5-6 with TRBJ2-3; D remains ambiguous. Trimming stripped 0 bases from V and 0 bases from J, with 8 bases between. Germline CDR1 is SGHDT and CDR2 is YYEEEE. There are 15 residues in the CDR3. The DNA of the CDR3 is TGTGCCAGCAGCTTGGTTTCCGTGAGCACAGATACGCAGTATTTT. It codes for CASSLVSVSTDTQYF.

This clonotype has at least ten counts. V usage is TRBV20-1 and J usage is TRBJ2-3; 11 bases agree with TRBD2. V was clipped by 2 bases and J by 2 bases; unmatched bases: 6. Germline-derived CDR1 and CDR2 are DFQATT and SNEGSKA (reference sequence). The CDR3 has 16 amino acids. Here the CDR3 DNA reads TGCAGTGCTAGATCCGGGACTAGCGGTTACACAGATACGCAGTATTTT. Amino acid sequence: CSARSGTSGYTDTQYF.

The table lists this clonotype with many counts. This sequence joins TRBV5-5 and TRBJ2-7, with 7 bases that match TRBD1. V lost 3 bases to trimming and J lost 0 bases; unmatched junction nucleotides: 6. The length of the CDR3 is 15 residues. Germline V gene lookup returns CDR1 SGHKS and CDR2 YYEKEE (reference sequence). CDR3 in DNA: TGTGCCAGCAGCTCGGACAGGACAGGCTCCTACGAGCAGTACTTC. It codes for CASSSDRTGSYEQYF.

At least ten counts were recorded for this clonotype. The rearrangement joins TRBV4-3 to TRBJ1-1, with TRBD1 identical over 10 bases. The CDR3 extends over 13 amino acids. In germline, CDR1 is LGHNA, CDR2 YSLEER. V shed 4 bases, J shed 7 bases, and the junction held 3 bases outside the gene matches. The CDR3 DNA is TGCGCCAGCAGCCCGGACAGGGGGGGTGAAGCTTTCTTT. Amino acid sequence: CASSPDRGGEAFF.

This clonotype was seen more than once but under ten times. The CDR3 is CASSVTALTAGELFF. The CDR3 region has the DNA TGTGCCAGCAGTGTGACCGCCCTTACCGCCGGGGAGCTGTTTTTT. The gene calls are TRBV2 and TRBJ2-2, with D uncertain. CDR3 size: 15 residues. Looked up from germline, CDR1 is SNHLY and CDR2 is FYNNEI. Trimming pared 4 bases from V and 6 bases from J, leaving 15 bases between.

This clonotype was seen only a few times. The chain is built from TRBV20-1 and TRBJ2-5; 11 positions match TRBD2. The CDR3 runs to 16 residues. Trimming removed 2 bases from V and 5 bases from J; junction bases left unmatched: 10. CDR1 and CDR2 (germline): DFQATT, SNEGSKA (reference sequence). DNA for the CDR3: TGCAGTGCTAGACCGACTAGCGGGAAACGCAGCGAGACCCAGTACTTC. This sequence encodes CSARPTSGKRSETQYF.

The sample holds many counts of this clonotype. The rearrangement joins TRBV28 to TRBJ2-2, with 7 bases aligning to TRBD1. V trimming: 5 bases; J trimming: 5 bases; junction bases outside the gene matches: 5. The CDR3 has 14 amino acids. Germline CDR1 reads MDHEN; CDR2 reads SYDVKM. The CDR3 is CASSPTGLTGELFF. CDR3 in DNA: TGTGCCAGCAGTCCGACAGGGCTGACCGGGGAGCTGTTTTTT.

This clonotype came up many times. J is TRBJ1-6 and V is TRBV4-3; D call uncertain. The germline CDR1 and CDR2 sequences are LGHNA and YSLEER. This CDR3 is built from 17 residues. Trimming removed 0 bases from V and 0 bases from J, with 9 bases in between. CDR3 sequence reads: CASSQDSGNSYNSPLHF. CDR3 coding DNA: TGCGCCAGCAGCCAAGATTCCGGAAACTCCTATAATTCACCCCTCCACTTT.

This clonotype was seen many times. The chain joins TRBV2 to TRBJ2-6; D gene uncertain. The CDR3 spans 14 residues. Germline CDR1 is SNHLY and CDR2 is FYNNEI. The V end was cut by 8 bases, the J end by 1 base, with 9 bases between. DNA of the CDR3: TGTGCCAGCGGGGTGGGGTCTGGGGCCAACGTCCTGACTTTC. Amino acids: CASGVGSGANVLTF. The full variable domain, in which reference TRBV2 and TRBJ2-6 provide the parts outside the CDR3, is EPEVTQTPSHQVTQMGQEVILRCVPISNHLYFYWYRQILGQKVEFLVSFYNNEISEKSEIFDDQFSVERPDGSNFTLKIRSTKLEDSAMYFCASGVGSGANVLTFGAGSRLTVL.

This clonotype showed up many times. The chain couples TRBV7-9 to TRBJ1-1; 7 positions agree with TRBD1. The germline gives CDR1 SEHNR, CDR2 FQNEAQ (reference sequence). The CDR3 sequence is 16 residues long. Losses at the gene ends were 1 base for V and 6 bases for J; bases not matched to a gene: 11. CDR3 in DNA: TGTGCCAGCAGCTTAGGTCAGGGGGTAGGTGGATCTGAAGCTTTCTTT. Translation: CASSLGQGVGGSEAFF.

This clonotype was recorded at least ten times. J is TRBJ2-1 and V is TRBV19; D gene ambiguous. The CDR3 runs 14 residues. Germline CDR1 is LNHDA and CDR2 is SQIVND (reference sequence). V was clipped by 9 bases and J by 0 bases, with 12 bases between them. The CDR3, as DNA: TGTGCCAGCAAGGACGGCCGCTCCTACAATGAGCAGTTCTTC. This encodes CASKDGRSYNEQFF.

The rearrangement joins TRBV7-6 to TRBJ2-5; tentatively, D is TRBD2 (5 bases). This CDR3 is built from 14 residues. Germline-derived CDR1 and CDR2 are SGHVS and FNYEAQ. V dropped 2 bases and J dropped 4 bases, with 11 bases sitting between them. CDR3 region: CASSLSGEGETQYF. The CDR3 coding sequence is TGTGCCAGCAGCTTATCAGGCGAGGGAGAGACCCAGTACTTC.

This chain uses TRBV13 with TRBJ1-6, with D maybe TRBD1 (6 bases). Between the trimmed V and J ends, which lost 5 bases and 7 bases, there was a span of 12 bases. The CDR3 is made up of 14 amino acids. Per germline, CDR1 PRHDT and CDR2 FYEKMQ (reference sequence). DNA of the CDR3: TGTGCCAGCAGCAGAGCGGGGGCCAATTCACCCCTCCACTTT. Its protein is CASSRAGANSPLHF. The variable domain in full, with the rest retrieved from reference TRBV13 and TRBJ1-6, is AAGVIQSPRHLIKEKRETATLKCYPIPRHDTVYWYQQGPGQDPQFLISFYEKMQSDKGSIPDRFSAQQFSDYHSELNMSSLELGDSALYFCASSRAGANSPLHFGNGTRLTVT.

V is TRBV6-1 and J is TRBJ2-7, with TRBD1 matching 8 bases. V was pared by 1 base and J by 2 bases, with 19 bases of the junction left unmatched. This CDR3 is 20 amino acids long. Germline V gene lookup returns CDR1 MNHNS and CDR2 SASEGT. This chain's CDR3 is CASSEVLIRLKTGATYEQYF. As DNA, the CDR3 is TGTGCCAGCAGTGAAGTCCTGATTCGGCTAAAGACAGGGGCTACCTACGAGCAGTACTTC.

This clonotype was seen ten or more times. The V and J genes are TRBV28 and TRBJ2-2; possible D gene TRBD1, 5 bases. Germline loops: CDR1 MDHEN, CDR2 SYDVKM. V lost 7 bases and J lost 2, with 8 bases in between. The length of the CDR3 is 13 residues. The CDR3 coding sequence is TGTGCCAGCAAAACAGGCAACACCGGGGAGCTGTTTTTT. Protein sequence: CASKTGNTGELFF.

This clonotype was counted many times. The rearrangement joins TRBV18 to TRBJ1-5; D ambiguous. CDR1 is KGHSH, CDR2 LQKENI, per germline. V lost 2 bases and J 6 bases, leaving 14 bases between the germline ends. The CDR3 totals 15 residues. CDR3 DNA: TGTGCCAGCTCACCAGGCTTTGGAGGCGCTCAGCCCCAGCATTTT. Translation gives CASSPGFGGAQPQHF.

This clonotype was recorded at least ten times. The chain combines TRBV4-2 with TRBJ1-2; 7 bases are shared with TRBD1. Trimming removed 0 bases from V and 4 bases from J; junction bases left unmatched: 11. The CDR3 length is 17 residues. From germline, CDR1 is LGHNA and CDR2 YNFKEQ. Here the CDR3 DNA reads TGTGCCAGCAGCCAAGACCGGCTACAGGGGTTCGGCTATGGCTACACCTTC. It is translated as CASSQDRLQGFGYGYTF.

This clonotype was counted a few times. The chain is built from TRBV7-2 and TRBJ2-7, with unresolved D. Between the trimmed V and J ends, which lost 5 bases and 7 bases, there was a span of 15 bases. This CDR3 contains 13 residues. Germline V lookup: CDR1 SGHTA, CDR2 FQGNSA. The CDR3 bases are TGTGCCAGCAGCGGGGTTCCTGCTGGGGAGCAGTACTTC. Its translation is CASSGVPAGEQYF. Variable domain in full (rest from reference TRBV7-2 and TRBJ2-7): GAGVSQSPSNKVTEKGKDVELRCDPISGHTALYWYRQSLGQGLEFLIYFQGNSAPDKSGLPSDRFSAERTGGSVSTLTIQRTQQEDSAVYLCASSGVPAGEQYFGPGTRLTVT.

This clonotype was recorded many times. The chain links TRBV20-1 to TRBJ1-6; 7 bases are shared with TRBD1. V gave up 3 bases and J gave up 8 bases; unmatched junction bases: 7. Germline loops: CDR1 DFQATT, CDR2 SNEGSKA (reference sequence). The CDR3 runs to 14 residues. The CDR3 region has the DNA TGCAGTGCTAGGGCGGGACAGTGGGATTCACCCCTCCACTTT. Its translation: CSARAGQWDSPLHF.

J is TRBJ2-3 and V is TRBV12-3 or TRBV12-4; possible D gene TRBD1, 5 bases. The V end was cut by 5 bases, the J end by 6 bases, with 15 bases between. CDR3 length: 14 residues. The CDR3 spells CASSTSRGSDTQYF. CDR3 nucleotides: TGTGCCAGCAGTACATCTAGGGGAAGTGATACGCAGTATTTT.

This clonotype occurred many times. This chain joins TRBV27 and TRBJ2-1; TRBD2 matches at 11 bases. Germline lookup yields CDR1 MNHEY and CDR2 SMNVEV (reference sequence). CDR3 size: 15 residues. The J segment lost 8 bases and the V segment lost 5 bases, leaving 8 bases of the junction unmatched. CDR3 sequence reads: CASSPYSGRADEQFF. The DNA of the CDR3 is TGTGCCAGCAGTCCCTATAGCGGGAGGGCCGATGAGCAGTTCTTC.